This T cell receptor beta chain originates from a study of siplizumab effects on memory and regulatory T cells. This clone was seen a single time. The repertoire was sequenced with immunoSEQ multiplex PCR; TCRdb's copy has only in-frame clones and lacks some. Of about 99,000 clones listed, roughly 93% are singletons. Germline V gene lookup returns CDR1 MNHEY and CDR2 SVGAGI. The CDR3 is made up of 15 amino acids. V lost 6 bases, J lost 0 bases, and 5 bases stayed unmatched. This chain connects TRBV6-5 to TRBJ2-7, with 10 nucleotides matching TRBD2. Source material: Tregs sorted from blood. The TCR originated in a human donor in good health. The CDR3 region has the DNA TGTGCCAGCAGCCCGAGCGGGGGGGCCTCCTACGAGCAGTACTTC. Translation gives CASSPSGGASYEQYF.